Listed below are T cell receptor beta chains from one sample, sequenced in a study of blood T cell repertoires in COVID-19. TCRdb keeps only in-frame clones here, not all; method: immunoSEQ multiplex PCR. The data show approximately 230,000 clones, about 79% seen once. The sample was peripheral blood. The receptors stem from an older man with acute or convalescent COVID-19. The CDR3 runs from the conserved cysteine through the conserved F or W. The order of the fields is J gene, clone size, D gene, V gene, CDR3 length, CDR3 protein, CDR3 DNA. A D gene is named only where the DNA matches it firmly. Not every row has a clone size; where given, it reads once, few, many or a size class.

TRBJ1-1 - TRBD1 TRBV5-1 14 CASSLRQGNTEAFF TGCGCCAGCAGCTTACGACAGGGGAACACTGAAGCTTTCTTT
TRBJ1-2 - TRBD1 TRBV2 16 CASSLGQGAANYGYTF TGTGCCAGCAGTTTGGGACAGGGGGCGGCTAACTATGGCTACACCTTC
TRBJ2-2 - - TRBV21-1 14 CASSEWTGTGELFF TGTGCCAGCAGCGAATGGACTGGCACCGGGGAGCTGTTTTTT
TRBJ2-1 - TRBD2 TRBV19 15 CASSSYSGRAGEQFF TGTGCCAGTAGTAGCTATAGCGGGAGGGCCGGGGAGCAGTTCTTC
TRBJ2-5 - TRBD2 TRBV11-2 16 CASSSRLAGRAETQYF TGTGCCAGCAGCTCCAGACTAGCGGGAAGAGCGGAGACCCAGTACTTC
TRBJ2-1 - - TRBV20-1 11 CSASPYNEQFF TGCAGTGCTTCTCCCTACAATGAGCAGTTCTTC
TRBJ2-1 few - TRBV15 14 CATSNNGNYNEQFF TGTGCCACCAGCAATAACGGGAACTACAATGAGCAGTTCTTC
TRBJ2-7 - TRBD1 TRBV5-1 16 CASSRTTGGPTKEQYF TGCGCCAGCAGCCGAACTACAGGGGGGCCCACGAAGGAGCAGTACTTC
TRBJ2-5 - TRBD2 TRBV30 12 CAWRRLAGDKYF TGTGCCTGGAGAAGACTAGCGGGAGATAAGTACTTC
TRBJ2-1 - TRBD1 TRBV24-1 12 CATSDFDRAYFF TGTGCCACCAGTGATTTTGACAGGGCGTACTTCTTC
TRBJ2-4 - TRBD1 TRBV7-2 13 CASSLGQGNIQYF TGTGCCAGCAGCTTGGGACAGGGAAACATTCAGTACTTC
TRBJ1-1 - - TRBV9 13 CASSPHGRTEAFF TGTGCCAGCAGCCCTCACGGGAGGACTGAAGCTTTCTTT
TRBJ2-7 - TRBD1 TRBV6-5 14 CAILTPGQLYEQYF TGTGCCATCTTAACTCCGGGACAGCTTTACGAGCAGTACTTC
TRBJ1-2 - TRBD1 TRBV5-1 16 CASSLARDSSNYGYTF TGCGCCAGCAGCTTGGCCAGGGACAGTTCTAACTATGGCTACACCTTC
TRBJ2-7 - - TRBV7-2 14 CASSLATVTYEQYF TGTGCCAGCAGCTTGGCGACAGTAACCTACGAGCAGTACTTC
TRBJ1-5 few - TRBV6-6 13 CASSSEGRQPQHF TGTGCCAGCTCTTCGGAGGGACGACAGCCCCAGCATTTT
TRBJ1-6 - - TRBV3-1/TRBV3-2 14 CASSPDRGYSPLHF TGTGCCAGCAGCCCGGATCGAGGGTATTCACCCCTCCACTTT
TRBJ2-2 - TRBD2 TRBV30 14 CAWRSGGGTGELFF TGTGCCTGGAGGTCCGGGGGGGGTACCGGGGAGCTGTTTTTT
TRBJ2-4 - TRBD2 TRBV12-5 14 CASGLGLAGNIQYF TGTGCTAGTGGTTTGGGACTAGCGGGGAACATTCAGTACTTC
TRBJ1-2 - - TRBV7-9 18 CASSPRGYDTQVGYGYTF TGTGCCAGCAGCCCCAGGGGCTACGACACCCAAGTTGGCTATGGCTACACCTTC
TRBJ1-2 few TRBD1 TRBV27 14 CASRRPGQGNGYTF TGTGCCAGCAGGCGACCGGGACAGGGGAATGGCTACACCTTC
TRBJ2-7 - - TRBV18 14 CASSPPQGPYEQYF TGTGCCAGCTCACCGCCACAGGGTCCCTACGAGCAGTACTTC
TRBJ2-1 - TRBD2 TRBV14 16 CASSPGRGGDYNEQFF TGTGCCAGCAGCCCGGGGCGGGGGGGCGATTACAATGAGCAGTTCTTC
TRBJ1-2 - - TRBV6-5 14 CASSYADRSGGYTF TGTGCCAGCAGTTACGCCGACAGGTCAGGGGGCTACACCTTC
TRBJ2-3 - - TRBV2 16 CASSEARGPLTDTQYF TGTGCCAGCAGTGAAGCGCGGGGGCCCCTCACAGATACGCAGTATTTT
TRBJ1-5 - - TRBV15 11 CATSGGQPQHF TGTGCCACCAGCGGGGGGCAGCCCCAGCATTTT
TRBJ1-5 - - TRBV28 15 CATDYRDYSNQPQHF TGTGCCACCGATTACAGGGATTATAGCAATCAGCCCCAGCATTTT
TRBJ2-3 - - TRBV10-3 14 CAIRPGGSSDTQYF TGTGCCATCAGGCCGGGGGGCTCGTCAGATACGCAGTATTTT
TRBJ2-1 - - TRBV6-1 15 CASSEVSSVYNEQFF TGTGCCAGCAGTGAAGTTAGTAGTGTCTACAATGAGCAGTTCTTC
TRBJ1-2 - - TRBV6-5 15 CASSTSGTLNYGYTF TGTGCCAGCAGTACATCCGGGACACTTAACTATGGCTACACCTTC
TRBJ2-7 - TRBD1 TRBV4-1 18 CASSQAQPGQGDRYEQYF TGCGCCAGCAGCCAAGCCCAGCCCGGACAGGGGGACCGCTACGAGCAGTACTTC
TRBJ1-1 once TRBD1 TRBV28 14 CASSSGQMNTEAFF TGTGCCAGCAGTTCGGGACAGATGAACACTGAAGCTTTCTTT
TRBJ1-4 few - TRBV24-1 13 CATSDLAEEKLFF TGTGCCACCAGTGATTTGGCCGAGGAAAAACTGTTTTTT